This passage covers 29 T cell receptor beta chains from one sample sequenced in a study of cytomegalovirus exposure and HLA in healthy donors. The PCR ran on 60 Vbeta and 13 Jbeta primers. Sequenced by immunoSEQ multiplex PCR; TCRdb stores in-frame clones only, minus some. The sample has 150,000 to 200,000 clones, 65% to 70% seen once; the top ten hold roughly 4%. The specimen sequenced was PBMCs. Source of these receptors: a woman between 18 and 30 years old in good health and CMV-seropositive.

V and J are TRBV19 and TRBJ2-3; 7 nucleotides line up with TRBD2. CDR1 is LNHDA, CDR2 SQIVND, per germline (reference sequence). After removal of 4 bases from V and 2 bases from J, the junction contained 9 bases not matched to a gene. CDR3 length: 16 amino acids. Here the CDR3 reads CASSTGLVTLTDTQYF. In nucleotides, the CDR3 is TGTGCCAGTAGTACAGGACTAGTAACCCTCACAGATACGCAGTATTTT.

The gene calls are TRBV30 and TRBJ2-7, with 11 bases lining up with TRBD2. CDR1 is GTSNPN and CDR2 is SVGIG in the germline V gene (reference sequence). The CDR3 has 15 amino acids. V lost 2 bases and J lost 6; bases outside the gene matches: 9. The CDR3 here is CAWSLRASGRPEQYF. The CDR3 region has the DNA TGTGCCTGGAGTCTGAGGGCTAGCGGGAGGCCCGAGCAGTACTTC.

The chain joins TRBV6-5 to TRBJ1-2; maybe TRBD1 (5 bases). Trimming cost V 4 bases and J 4 bases, with 13 bases left between them. The CDR3 loop spans 14 amino acids. Germline-derived CDR1 and CDR2 are MNHEY and SVGAGI. Here the CDR3 reads CASSSQTGFYGYTF. DNA of the CDR3: TGTGCCAGCAGTTCCCAAACAGGATTCTATGGCTACACCTTC.

The chain employs TRBV25-1 and TRBJ2-1; 8 bases match TRBD2. V shed 6 bases and J 4 bases; nucleotides not matched to a gene: 8. The CDR3 has 15 amino acids. The germline V gene encodes CDR1 MGHDK and CDR2 SYGVNS. In DNA, the CDR3 is TGTGCCAGCAGCATAAGCGGGAGAGATTACAATGAGCAGTTCTTC. Translation: CASSISGRDYNEQFF.

The V call is TRBV27, the J call TRBJ2-7, with TRBD1 as a possible D gene (6 bases). Germline lookup yields CDR1 MNHEY and CDR2 SMNVEV (reference sequence). V gave up 1 base and J gave up 5 bases, with 21 bases separating them. CDR3 length equals 17 residues. The CDR3 DNA reads TGTGCCAGCAGTTTATTCCCGGGCCTAAAGGGGGTAAACGAGCAGTACTTC. Protein sequence: CASSLFPGLKGVNEQYF.

This clone was observed a single time. This sequence joins TRBV15 and TRBJ2-1, with TRBD2 matching 9 bases. V gave up 4 bases and J gave up 3 bases; unmatched junction bases: 16. The germline CDR1 and CDR2 sequences are LNHNV and YYDKDF (reference sequence). The CDR3 extends over 19 amino acids. CDR3 sequence: CATSNPGGTSGGYYNEQFF. Here the CDR3 DNA reads TGTGCCACCAGCAACCCCGGAGGGACGAGCGGGGGGTACTACAATGAGCAGTTCTTC.

The V and J genes are TRBV27 and TRBJ2-7; D is perhaps TRBD2 (6 bases). The CDR3 consists of 16 residues. CDR1 MNHEY and CDR2 SMNVEV come from the germline V gene (reference sequence). V was pared by 8 bases and J by 0 bases, with 20 bases between. The CDR3 region is CASGFGRLSTSYEQYF. CDR3 in DNA: TGTGCCAGCGGGTTCGGGAGACTCTCGACCTCCTACGAGCAGTACTTC.

This clone was recorded a few times. V gene TRBV6-6 combines with J gene TRBJ2-1, with 7 bases identical to TRBD1. The germline CDR1 and CDR2 sequences are MNHNY and SVGAGI (reference sequence). The CDR3 runs to 13 residues. V trimming: 5 bases; J trimming: 2 bases; junction bases outside the gene matches: 0. The CDR3 sequence: CASSTGAYNEQFF. In DNA form, the CDR3 reads TGTGCCAGCAGTACAGGGGCCTACAATGAGCAGTTCTTC.

This chain joins TRBV28 and TRBJ2-5; 8 bases agree with TRBD2. The J call may be in error: the DNA end matches TRBJ2-7 better. There are 15 residues in the CDR3. Per germline, CDR1 MDHEN and CDR2 SYDVKM. The CDR3, as DNA: TGTGCCAGCGCCACCCTGGCGGGGGGAACCTACGAGCAGTACTTC. Translation: CASATLAGGTYEQYF.

This chain joins TRBV30 and TRBJ2-7; D is possibly TRBD1 (6 bases). Germline V gene sequence: CDR1 GTSNPN, CDR2 SVGIG (reference sequence). V was trimmed by 5 bases and J by 2 bases, leaving 10 bases between them. This CDR3 comprises 12 residues. The CDR3 DNA reads as TGTGCCTGGGCGCAGGGGCCCTACGAGCAGTACTTC. This translates into CAWAQGPYEQYF.

This sequence joins TRBV13 and TRBJ2-5, with D possibly matching TRBD2 (7 bases). The CDR3 spans 14 residues. Trimming pared 8 bases from V and 4 bases from J, leaving 17 bases between. CDR1 and CDR2 from the germline V gene are PRHDT and FYEKMQ (reference sequence). The DNA of the CDR3 is TGTGCCAGCTCTGGCCAGGGAGGGGGAGAGACCCAGTACTTC. Amino acids: CASSGQGGGETQYF.

This clone was seen a few times. This chain connects TRBV9 to TRBJ2-5; perhaps TRBD1 as D (5 bases). The CDR3 extends over 13 amino acids. Trimming left V 1 base short and J 9 bases short, with 13 bases between. The germline V gene has CDR1 SGDLS and CDR2 YYNGEE. Here the CDR3 reads CASSVQGLGAQYF. The CDR3 DNA sequence: TGTGCCAGCAGCGTACAGGGCCTAGGAGCCCAGTACTTC.

This clone was seen only once. This chain uses TRBV5-1 with TRBJ2-3; 12 bases are a match to TRBD2. The CDR3 totals 17 residues. J lost 3 bases, V lost 2 bases, and 7 bases had no gene match. Germline loops: CDR1 SGHRS, CDR2 YFSETQ. The CDR3 DNA reads as TGCGCCAGCAGCTTAACGACTAGCGGGAGAGCGACAGATACGCAGTATTTT. Its translation is CASSLTTSGRATDTQYF.

This rearrangement joins TRBV19 to TRBJ1-1; 7 bases line up with TRBD1. Per germline, CDR1 LNHDA and CDR2 SQIVND (reference sequence). The junction had 11 bases not matched to a gene; V was cut back by 5 bases and J by 8 bases. This CDR3 has 14 residues. Here the CDR3 DNA reads TGTGCCAGTAGTTCGGGACAGCTTGTCTCCGAAGCTTTCTTT. Translating it yields CASSSGQLVSEAFF.

This clone was seen more than once but under ten times. This rearrangement joins TRBV13 to TRBJ1-1; 7 bases agree with TRBD1. CDR1 PRHDT and CDR2 FYEKMQ come from the germline V gene (reference sequence). This CDR3 is 14 amino acids long. The trim removed 5 bases at V and 1 base at J, leaving 4 bases unmatched. CDR3 residues: CASSPRTGNTEAFF. Here the CDR3 DNA reads TGTGCCAGCAGCCCCCGGACAGGGAACACTGAAGCTTTCTTT.

This clone has more than one count but fewer than ten. V and J are TRBV28 and TRBJ2-5; weak D call: TRBD1 (6 bases). CDR1 MDHEN and CDR2 SYDVKM come from the germline V gene. The CDR3 sequence is 15 residues long. V shed 7 bases and J shed 2 bases, with 17 bases lying between them. In DNA form, the CDR3 reads TGTGCCAGCATTCAGCCGGGACATTTACAAGAGACCCAGTACTTC. It is translated as CASIQPGHLQETQYF. Looking up the rest from reference TRBV28 and TRBJ2-5 gives the full variable domain: DVKVTQSSRYLVKRTGEKVFLECVQDMDHENMFWYRQDPGLGLRLIYFSYDVKMKEKGDIPEGYSVSREKKERFSLILESASTNQTSMYLCASIQPGHLQETQYFGPGTRLLVL.

This clone was observed a few times. The rearrangement joins TRBV27 to TRBJ2-3; 11 nucleotides agree with TRBD1. Looked up from germline, CDR1 is MNHEY and CDR2 is SMNVEV (reference sequence). The CDR3 consists of 14 residues. The V and J ends lost 6 bases and 3 bases, in that order; junction bases with no gene match: 2. The CDR3 region is CASSWDRGTDTQYF. CDR3 nucleotide sequence: TGTGCCAGCAGCTGGGACAGGGGGACAGATACGCAGTATTTT.

The count of this clone is one. Other DNA sequences of this sample code for an identical CDR3. J is TRBJ1-1 and V is TRBV29-1, with D tentatively TRBD1 (6 bases). Deletions cut 6 bases from V and 5 bases from J, with 16 bases between. Germline assignment: CDR1 SQVTM and CDR2 ANQGSEA. The CDR3 is 13 residues long. The DNA for the CDR3 is TGCAGCGTAATCAGGGGCGCGAGGACTGAAGCTTTCTTT. Translating it yields CSVIRGARTEAFF. Using reference TRBV29-1 and TRBJ1-1 for the parts outside the CDR3, the full variable domain is SAVISQKPSRDICQRGTSLTIQCQVDSQVTMMFWYRQQPGQSLTLIATANQGSEATYESGFVIDKFPISRPNLTFSTLTVSNMSPEDSSIYLCSVIRGARTEAFFGQGTRLTVV.

In its sample, this clone was seen a few times. The rearrangement uses TRBV6-5 and TRBJ2-1; 11 bases match TRBD2. Trimming cost V 8 bases and J 4 bases; bases outside gene matches: 7. Germline V gives CDR1 MNHEY, CDR2 SVGAGI. The CDR3 length is 15 residues. CDR3: CASGKTSGDYNEQFF. CDR3 nucleotides: TGTGCCAGCGGGAAGACTAGCGGGGATTACAATGAGCAGTTCTTC.

The chain links TRBV7-8 to TRBJ2-7, with 7 bases identical to TRBD1. Per germline, CDR1 SGHVS and CDR2 FQNEAQ. This CDR3 comprises 16 residues. V lost 1 base to trimming and J lost 4 bases; unmatched junction nucleotides: 10. The CDR3 DNA reads TGTGCCAGCAGCTTAGGTGGAGGAACAGGGGAGTACGAGCAGTACTTC. Translation: CASSLGGGTGEYEQYF. Based on the CDR3 plus reference TRBV7-8 and TRBJ2-7, the full variable domain is GAGVSQSPRYKVAKRGQDVALRCDPISGHVSLFWYQQALGQGPEFLTYFQNEAQLDKSGLPSDRFFAERPEGSVSTLKIQRTQQEDSAVYLCASSLGGGTGEYEQYFGPGTRLTVT.

V is TRBV10-3 and J is TRBJ2-5, with 8 positions matching TRBD2. CDR1 and CDR2 (germline): ENHRY, SYGVKD. This CDR3 region has 15 residues. The V segment lost 3 bases and the J segment 1 base; nucleotides outside the gene matches: 4. CDR3 amino acids: CAISDSLAGQETQYF. Written as DNA, the CDR3 is TGTGCCATCAGTGATTCTCTAGCGGGCCAAGAGACCCAGTACTTC.

About this clone: The same CDR3 can be traced to other DNA sequences in this sample. The gene calls are TRBV27 and TRBJ2-7; 7 nucleotides agree with TRBD2. The CDR3 is 15 residues long. The trim removed 9 bases at V and 6 bases at J, leaving 17 bases unmatched. Germline V gives CDR1 MNHEY, CDR2 SMNVEV (reference sequence). Here the CDR3 DNA reads TGTGCCAGTACCAGCTCAGGTGCGGGAGTCCTCGAGCAGTACTTC. Its translation: CASTSSGAGVLEQYF.

Details on this clone: The sample has other DNA sequences that encode this CDR3 too. The V and J genes are TRBV15 and TRBJ2-3; a possible D gene is TRBD1 (6 bases). Germline CDR1 reads LNHNV; CDR2 reads YYDKDF (reference sequence). The length of the CDR3 is 13 residues. With 3 bases removed from V and 7 bases from J, the gap between germline ends came to 11 bases. The CDR3 sequence is CATSSIGTYTQYF. The CDR3 region has the DNA TGTGCCACCAGCAGCATCGGGACATATACGCAGTATTTT.

This clone appeared a single time. The chain combines TRBV27 with TRBJ2-4, with 8 bases fitting TRBD2. Germline V CDR1 and CDR2: MNHEY, SMNVEV (reference sequence). V was clipped by 2 bases and J by 7 bases; unmatched bases: 1. CDR3 size: 13 residues. The CDR3 DNA sequence: TGTGCCAGCAGTTTAGGCGGGGGGAACATTCAGTACTTC. Amino acids: CASSLGGGNIQYF.

Points on this clone: A read error may account for a junction end that differs from germline. CDR3 nucleotide sequence: TGTGCCAGCAGACCGGGACAGAACTATGGCTACACTTTC. Amino acid sequence: CASRPGQNYGYTF. V is TRBV6-1 and J is TRBJ1-2; 7 nucleotides match TRBD1. The CDR3 has 13 residues. CDR1 MNHNS and CDR2 SASEGT come from the germline V gene.

J is TRBJ2-7 and V is TRBV7-8; 7 positions agree with TRBD1. V was clipped by 4 bases and J by 3 bases; unmatched bases: 6. The germline CDR1 and CDR2 sequences are SGHVS and FQNEAQ. This CDR3 is 14 amino acids long. The CDR3 sequence is CASSYRDRNYEQYF. CDR3 coding DNA: TGTGCCAGCAGCTACCGGGACAGAAACTACGAGCAGTACTTC.

This clone is a singleton in its sample. CDR3 sequence (DNA): TGTGCCAGCAGCTCCGCGGGACAGGGGATAGATACGCAGTATTTT. Protein sequence: CASSSAGQGIDTQYF. V usage is TRBV11-2 and J usage is TRBJ2-3, with 10 bases fitting TRBD1. CDR1 is SGHAT, CDR2 FQNNGV, per germline. V shed 4 bases and J 5 bases; nucleotides not matched to a gene: 6. CDR3 length equals 15 residues.

V is TRBV5-6 and J is TRBJ1-1; D gene uncertain. Germline V gene lookup returns CDR1 SGHDT and CDR2 YYEEEE. Trimming shortened V by 3 bases and J by 3 bases, and 12 bases separated the two germline ends. This CDR3 has 14 amino acids. The CDR3 nucleotides are TGTGCCAGCAGCTGGTACCCCGGGGACACTGAAGCTTTCTTT. Translated: CASSWYPGDTEAFF.

This clone occurred a few times. The gene calls are TRBV5-4 and TRBJ2-1, with D hard to call. Deletions cut 2 bases from V and 2 bases from J, with 8 bases between. In germline, CDR1 is SGHNT, CDR2 YYREEE (reference sequence). This CDR3 region has 14 residues. The CDR3 spells CASSFQVPYNEQFF. The CDR3 DNA reads TGTGCCAGCAGCTTTCAGGTTCCCTACAATGAGCAGTTCTTC.